Detailed here is one T cell receptor beta chain. Its recognized antigen is unknown. Per-nucleotide qualities are absent, and no much larger clonotype sits a single base away. The cohort comprised around 700 healthy bone marrow donors. At the time of sampling, all cohort members were nominally healthy, though unrecorded immune exposures were likely present. The donor was CMV seronegative and belonged to the group of 350 to 400 seronegative cohort members. Every donor gave a peripheral blood sample, and the peripheral blood mononuclear cells from that sample were used for TCR beta sequencing. Genomic DNA extraction from the blood cell samples was performed with the Qiagen DNeasy Blood Extraction Kit. This entry belongs to a study of cytomegalovirus exposure and HLA in healthy donors (dated by TCRdb to about 2017). Background on the whole study: In an earlier analysis of fewer than 750 of the donors, approximately 300 Gb of sequence data and approximately 120 million unique TCR beta sequences from about 180 million T cells were reported. Because of strong linkage in the cohort, a handful of DR-DQ haplotypes were treated as single units for association and clustering. Along with the approximately 620-subject first cohort, a separate validation cohort of over 90 different subjects was used. Rather than drawing on any new phenotypic data, the later analysis identified candidate immune exposures from TCR beta sequences and the way those sequences occurred across donors. An early release covering around 630 HLA-typed donors comprised roughly 300 gigabases of sequencing data and 85 million to 100 million unique TCR sequences. Class I and class II HLA loci were covered by the typing at four-digit resolution. To predict cytomegalovirus infection status, the study brought together high-throughput TCR immunosequencing, statistical association of individual TCRs with disease status, and machine learning. Typing coverage differed by locus: A, B, C, DRB1 and DQB1 were typed in roughly 620-630 donors, DQA1 in about 500, DPA1 in 600 to 610, and DPB1 in approximately 450. A later analysis re-analyzed previously published TCR beta repertoires from 666 donors and added high-resolution HLA genotyping to study TCR occurrence patterns. Among the approximately 400 genotyped donors, approximately 76% belonged to the genetic ancestry cluster associated with self-reported Caucasian donors. The study aimed to test whether signatures of past pathogen exposure could be identified by cataloging public T cell receptors. Among some 410 genotyped donors of the cohort, an average of roughly 240,000 unique TCR beta nucleotide sequences were sequenced per donor, around a sixth of them non-productive. Every discovery cohort repertoire had been produced on one sequencing platform. The T cell repertoires of around 670 subjects were profiled by immunosequencing and related to cytomegalovirus serostatus. Donor age, sex, ethnicity and CMV serostatus were collected together with the repertoire data. An earlier analysis of about 620 of the donors applied high-throughput TCR beta sequencing to assess whether each TCR beta V gene segment acted as functional or pseudogenic. In a later genetic analysis, genome-wide SNP genotypes for about three fifths of the roughly 670 donors were used, and that subset was treated as a discovery cohort.

Study-wide findings and limitations: According to a later analysis, TCR association rates differed among HLA loci, with DRB1 alleles showing the most associated TCRs and HLA-C alleles showing the fewest. In a later analysis, 15,000 to 20,000 TCR beta sequences were associated with specific HLA alleles at a false discovery rate of 0.05. While some public TCRs were present in many individuals, most TCR sequences turned up only very rarely across donors. Because HLA typing was unavailable for some donors at each locus, only the typed subset was used in association tests. In a later genetic analysis, fewer N-insertions in productive TCRs were reported among donors in an Asian-associated ancestry cluster than the roughly 700-donor mean. Correlated functional status among segregating V segments might be attributable to linkage disequilibrium, but an unknown experimental factor could not be ruled out. Most CMV-associated TCR beta chains appeared to be HLA-restricted in a later analysis, and the HLA associations seemed to be driven largely by CMV exposure. When HLA alleles, especially DR and DQ, strongly co-occurred, attributing TCR associations to individual alleles was difficult. A group of highly shared sequence variants was considered likely to be a technical artifact of the sequencing pipeline. In a later genetic analysis, a missense DCLRE1C variant was associated with V-gene and J-gene trimming of TCR beta chains, and the association was replicated in an independent cohort. The cohort was sequenced for TCR beta chains only, and without alpha or paired-chain data the features that could be detected were limited. In a later analysis, HLA-associated TCR beta chains were found to be more clonally expanded and to have lower generation probabilities than equally common non-associated chains. Broadly in line with IMGT annotations, most TCR beta V segments showed up in productive rearrangements about 87% or about 30% of the time in an earlier analysis of several hundred of the donors. Three of the identified cytomegalovirus-associated TCR beta chains were confirmed in vitro to be specific for cytomegalovirus antigens. In a later analysis, several top co-occurrence clusters were reported to appear linked to parvovirus B19, influenza, CMV and Epstein-Barr virus. A further reported finding was that TCR beta sequences accurately predicted the HLA-A and HLA-B alleles for most subjects in the first cohort. Roughly uniform sequencing depth across donors was assumed in presence/absence analyses, although this assumption may not hold. For the cohort, immune exposure information was limited to CMV serostatus. The study gave a list of around 170 TCR beta chains associated with cytomegalovirus. In both the original and validation cohorts, the classifier was reported to diagnose cytomegalovirus status with high specificity and sensitivity. Some IMGT-functional V segments, including TRBV6-2 and TRBV6-3, could not be distinguished by the 87-base-pair reads and were therefore excluded. The authors suggested that the approach could potentially be generalized to other disease states and immunological phenotypes. Because counts were too low, roughly 17 rarely observed V segments, including chromosome 9 orphons, were left out of the earlier analysis of over 550 of the donors.

Compared with germline, V lacks 1 base and J lacks 13 bases; bases without a gene match: 11. The germline V gene encodes CDR1 ENHRY and CDR2 SYGVKD. The CDR3 sequence holds 14 residues, the cysteine and phenylalanine included. The only DNA kept is the CDR3, 42 bases in frame from the first base. The method was the immunoSEQ multiplex PCR assay. For the multiplex PCR, a mixture combining 60 forward primers for TCR Vbeta segments and 13 reverse primers for TCR Jbeta segments was used. The CDR3 region of rearranged TCR beta genes was amplified from genomic DNA with a multiplex PCR assay. The Illumina HiSeq System was used to sequence the amplified TCR beta libraries as 87-base-pair reads. The paper's data handling went like this. A later analysis tallied about 77 million unique TCR beta chains across the 660 or so repertoires, and roughly 11 million of those chains were shared by two or more donors. A nearest-neighbor algorithm error-corrected the raw reads and collapsed the reads into unique sequences, merging closely related sequences to remove PCR and sequencing errors. V, D and J gene segments were assigned by aligning CDR3 sequences to IMGT reference sequences. For a sequence to be retained, a match of at least six nucleotides to both a V gene segment and a J gene segment was required. Rearrangements were classified as productive when the CDR3 lacked stop codons and remained in frame with V and J, and all other rearrangements were classified as non-productive. CDR3 was defined by IMGT convention, running from the second conserved V-encoded cysteine to the conserved J-encoded phenylalanine. In an earlier analysis of some 550 of the donors, sequences lacking an unambiguous match to a single V gene segment were excluded. An earlier analysis of fewer than 750 of the donors called V segments functional above 56.7% productive rearrangements and segregating when the between-donor standard deviation exceeded 5%. A statistical classification framework was developed to diagnose cytomegalovirus status using the catalog of TCR beta chain sequences. In a later analysis, TCR nucleotide sequences were compared against IMGT/GENE-DB human TR gene sequences so that V and J genes could be assigned. Using the TCRdist pipeline, a later analysis assigned CDR3 sequences along with most-parsimonious VDJ recombination scenarios. In a later analysis, each TCR beta chain was defined by its CDR3 amino acid sequence together with its V-gene family, and reads lacking a unique V-gene family were excluded. As a way to deal with suspected cross-contamination and a sequencing artifact, a later analysis dropped hundreds of nucleotide sequences that were highly shared and had low generation probability. For each public chain, a later analysis derived a clonal expansion index from normalized ranks of inferred template counts within each repertoire. A later analysis computed generation probabilities with a VDJ recombination model fitted to out-of-frame rearrangements, and checked the results against IGoR. In a later analysis, hypergeometric tests were used to score TCR-TCR, TCR-HLA and TCR-CMV co-occurrence, with a repertoire-size bias correction applied to TCR pairs. To estimate false discovery rates, a later analysis permuted the HLA or CMV assignments 20 times. A later analysis grouped co-occurring TCRs with DBSCAN, adding TCRdist sequence similarity when clustering within HLA-allele-positive subsets. Co-occurrence clustering excluded repertoires with fewer than 30,000 or more than 120,000 public chains, plus five with anomalous nucleotide sharing. Entries here come from immuneACCESS through TCRdb and include only in-frame sequences with V and J called. Some clones fail to appear in such tables; in the studies checked, an unresolved V gene covers under half of the shortfall, and the cause of the remainder is unknown. The V and J calls and the clone size are those of that table, but D and trimming were determined from the DNA. The sample profile shows about 170,000 clones; 76% of them were found once. About 0.69% of the sample rests with the top ten.

This clonotype was sampled from a female donor in good health and CMV-seronegative. The chain is assembled from TRBV10-3 and TRBJ1-2; 8 bases in the junction line up with TRBD1. Material for sequencing was PBMCs. This receptor has the CDR3 CAISELRTGPITTF. The DNA reads TGTGCCATCAGTGAGTTGCGGACAGGGCCGATTACCACCTTC.